This T cell receptor (beta chain) was recovered during a study of vaccination effects on CD4 cells after COVID-19. Expansion with viral peptide pools was applied to antigen-specific CD4+ T cells by the ViraFEST assay prior to sequencing. The culture ran for around nine days, and then CD4+ T cells were isolated. Testing of the vaccine recipients showed negative nucleocapsid antibodies and no prior SARS-CoV-2 infection. CDR1 MNHEY and CDR2 SMNVEV come from the germline V gene (reference sequence). V lost 0 bases to trimming and J lost 5 bases; unmatched junction nucleotides: 3. This CDR3 spans 16 amino acids. Profiling relied on immunoSEQ multiplex PCR, and the TCRdb table lists in-frame clones only, not all of them. The table lists about 73,000 clones, roughly 79% of them singletons. As for this clone: Its matching antigen is unknown.

The source of this sequence is a human donor who received a COVID-19 vaccine. The V and J genes are TRBV27 and TRBJ1-6, with 8 bases that match TRBD1. Sequencing used CD4+ T cells from PBMCs cultured with SARS-CoV-2 spike peptides, obtained before COVID-19 vaccination. The CDR3 DNA reads as TGTGCCAGCAGTTTATCTGAACAGGGGGATAATTCACCCCTCCACTTT. Translation gives CASSLSEQGDNSPLHF.